The 27 T cell receptor beta chains below were found in one sample sequenced in a study of T cell changes during pregnancy in multiple sclerosis. TCRdb's table, derived via immunoSEQ multiplex PCR, lists solely in-frame clones and lacks some. The sample consists of 69,000 or so clones, around 94% of them appearing once. The sample in question was peripheral blood, obtained in the third trimester of pregnancy. These receptors all come from a female donor in good health, enrolled as a control in a pregnancy study.

The gene calls are TRBV7-9 and TRBJ1-2; TRBD1 agrees at 7 bases. This CDR3 comprises 14 residues. Germline loops: CDR1 SEHNR, CDR2 FQNEAQ (reference sequence). After removal of 1 base from V and 4 bases from J, the junction contained 3 bases not matched to a gene. The CDR3, as DNA: TGTGCCAGCAGCTTAGTGGGGACAGTCTATGGCTACACCTTC. This translates into CASSLVGTVYGYTF.

Note on this clone: Other DNA sequences in the same sample also yield this CDR3. This chain connects TRBV10-2 to TRBJ2-1; 9 positions agree with TRBD2. In germline, CDR1 is WSHSY, CDR2 SAAADI. Trimming removed 6 bases from V and 3 bases from J; junction bases left unmatched: 3. The CDR3 runs 14 residues. CDR3 in amino acids: CASRRTSDYNEQFF. Written as DNA, the CDR3 is TGCGCCAGCAGACGGACTAGCGACTACAATGAGCAGTTCTTC.

J is TRBJ1-4 and V is TRBV28; 8 nucleotides match TRBD1. CDR1 is MDHEN and CDR2 is SYDVKM in the germline V gene. The trim removed 6 bases at V and 11 bases at J, leaving 8 bases unmatched. The CDR3 is 13 amino acids. In nucleotides, the CDR3 is TGTGCCAGCAGCTTGACAGGGGAAGGGAAACTGTTTTTT. Translation gives CASSLTGEGKLFF. Full variable domain (outside the CDR3, taken from reference TRBV28 and TRBJ1-4): DVKVTQSSRYLVKRTGEKVFLECVQDMDHENMFWYRQDPGLGLRLIYFSYDVKMKEKGDIPEGYSVSREKKERFSLILESASTNQTSMYLCASSLTGEGKLFFGSGTQLSVL.

This chain joins TRBV30 and TRBJ2-3; TRBD2 matches at 13 bases. J was trimmed by 0 bases and V by 5 bases; bases with no gene match: 2. This CDR3 has 15 residues. Germline V gene sequence: CDR1 GTSNPN, CDR2 SVGIG (reference sequence). The CDR3 sequence is CAWGTSGASTDTQYF. The CDR3 nucleotides read TGTGCCTGGGGGACTAGCGGGGCTAGCACAGATACGCAGTATTTT.

J is TRBJ2-1 and V is TRBV9; 9 bases are a match to TRBD2. The CDR3 length is 17 residues. The junction had 13 bases not matched to a gene; V was cut back by 0 bases and J by 9 bases. Germline loops: CDR1 SGDLS, CDR2 YYNGEE. CDR3 nucleotide sequence: TGTGCCAGCAGCGTAGGGGTGGGGAGCGGGGGGTTTGGTGAGCAGTTCTTC. The encoded protein is CASSVGVGSGGFGEQFF.

V is TRBV30 and J is TRBJ1-1; D is possibly TRBD1 (6 bases). Germline CDR1 reads GTSNPN; CDR2 reads SVGIG (reference sequence). The CDR3 is made up of 11 amino acids. Trimming cost V 1 base and J 11 bases, with 11 bases left between them. The CDR3 bases are TGTGCCTGGAGTGGAGGGGGGGAGGCTTTCTTT. It yields the protein CAWSGGGEAFF. The whole variable domain, filled in from reference TRBV30 and TRBJ1-1, reads SQTIHQWPATLVQPVGSPLSLECTVEGTSNPNLYWYRQAAGRGLQLLFYSVGIGQISSEVPQNLSASRPQDRQFILSSKKLLLSDSGFYLCAWSGGGEAFFGQGTRLTVV.

This clone occurred once. The CDR3 DNA is TGTGCCAGCAGGTGGGACAGGGGAGGCGAGCAGTACTTC. It is translated as CASRWDRGGEQYF. This chain connects TRBV7-2 to TRBJ2-7; 10 bases line up with TRBD1. Per germline, CDR1 SGHTA and CDR2 FQGNSA. The J segment lost 6 bases and the V segment lost 6 bases, leaving 5 bases of the junction unmatched. The CDR3 has 13 residues.

This chain uses TRBV18 with TRBJ1-4; 7 nucleotides align to TRBD1. Germline V gives CDR1 KGHSH, CDR2 LQKENI. J lost 5 bases, V lost 3 bases, and 6 bases had no gene match. The CDR3 contains 15 residues. The CDR3 DNA is TGTGCCAGCTCACCCCAGGGGGTGAAGAATGAAAAACTGTTTTTT. It yields the protein CASSPQGVKNEKLFF.

This chain connects TRBV9 to TRBJ2-2; the match to TRBD1 covers 8 bases. Losses at the gene ends were 0 bases for V and 0 bases for J; bases not matched to a gene: 10. This CDR3 spans 19 amino acids. CDR1 SGDLS and CDR2 YYNGEE come from the germline V gene. The CDR3 sequence is CASSVEGTGRQSNTGELFF. The CDR3 nucleotides are TGTGCCAGCAGCGTAGAAGGGACAGGTCGGCAGTCGAACACCGGGGAGCTGTTTTTT.

The V and J genes are TRBV7-2 and TRBJ1-3; D perhaps matches TRBD1 (6 bases). Germline V CDR1 and CDR2: SGHTA, FQGNSA. The CDR3 length is 17 residues. V was clipped by 6 bases and J by 1 base, with 19 bases between them. CDR3 in amino acids: CASSPGWGGRSGNTIYF. The CDR3, as DNA: TGTGCCAGCAGTCCGGGGTGGGGGGGCCGGTCTGGAAACACCATATATTTT.

The chain carries TRBV10-3 and TRBJ2-2; 7 nucleotides line up with TRBD2. Trimming cost V 3 bases and J 7 bases; bases outside gene matches: 2. The CDR3 has 13 residues. Germline V gene lookup returns CDR1 ENHRY and CDR2 SYGVKD. CDR3: CAISDSGNGELFF. Written as DNA, the CDR3 is TGTGCCATCAGTGACAGCGGGAACGGGGAGCTGTTTTTT.

The chain has TRBV2 and TRBJ1-3, with 9 bases aligning to TRBD1. This CDR3 spans 15 amino acids. Germline lookup yields CDR1 SNHLY and CDR2 FYNNEI. The junction had 10 bases not matched to a gene; V was cut back by 0 bases and J by 13 bases. Here the CDR3 DNA reads TGTGCCAGCAGTGAAGCGGGACAGGGCCACTCGCCTATATATTTT. Amino acid sequence: CASSEAGQGHSPIYF.

This chain links TRBV5-6 with TRBJ2-3; TRBD2 agrees at 8 bases. The CDR3 is 16 residues long. Germline CDR1 and CDR2: SGHDT and YYEEEE. Losses at the gene ends were 4 bases for V and 4 bases for J; bases not matched to a gene: 11. CDR3 DNA: TGTGCCAGCAGCCTTGGTGGGACTAGTCGGGCAGATACGCAGTATTTT. This sequence encodes CASSLGGTSRADTQYF.

The chain has TRBV5-4 and TRBJ1-6; possible D gene TRBD1, 5 bases. V was trimmed by 1 base and J by 10 bases, leaving 12 bases between them. CDR3 length equals 14 residues. CDR1 is SGHNT and CDR2 is YYREEE in the germline V gene (reference sequence). CDR3 amino acids: CASSLFGGGSPLHF. Here the CDR3 DNA reads TGTGCCAGCAGCTTGTTCGGGGGAGGATCACCCCTCCACTTT.

This sequence joins TRBV10-2 and TRBJ1-5; D might be TRBD1 (6 bases). The CDR3 spans 13 residues. With 6 bases removed from V and 3 bases from J, the gap between germline ends came to 9 bases. Germline CDR1 reads WSHSY; CDR2 reads SAAADI. CDR3 sequence reads: CASRDSHNQPQHF. The CDR3 region has the DNA TGCGCCAGCAGGGACAGCCACAATCAGCCCCAGCATTTT.

The chain uses TRBV5-1 and TRBJ2-2, with D possibly matching TRBD2 (6 bases). Trimming cost V 4 bases and J 9 bases, with 16 bases left between them. The CDR3 extends over 14 amino acids. The V gene's germline CDR1 is SGHRS and CDR2 YFSETQ. CDR3 loop: CASSESPGLRELFF. CDR3 bases: TGCGCCAGCAGCGAAAGCCCGGGACTCCGGGAGCTGTTTTTT.

The chain couples TRBV4-1 to TRBJ2-5, with 8 bases fitting TRBD2. After removal of 1 base from V and 5 bases from J, the junction contained 9 bases not matched to a gene. There are 16 residues in the CDR3. Germline CDR1 MGHRA, CDR2 YSYEKL. This chain's CDR3 is CASSQVWGGGTETQYF. In DNA form, the CDR3 reads TGCGCCAGCAGCCAAGTGTGGGGCGGGGGGACGGAGACCCAGTACTTC.

The rearrangement joins TRBV11-2 to TRBJ2-5; D is perhaps TRBD2 (6 bases). CDR3 length equals 14 residues. Germline V gives CDR1 SGHAT, CDR2 FQNNGV. V lost 6 bases and J 5 bases, leaving 16 bases between the germline ends. CDR3: CASSDVGGGETQYF. Here the CDR3 DNA reads TGTGCCAGCAGTGATGTGGGTGGGGGGGAGACCCAGTACTTC.

The J gene is TRBJ1-2, the V gene TRBV6-5; D ambiguous. In germline, CDR1 is MNHEY, CDR2 SVGAGI. V lost 2 bases and J 4 bases, leaving 8 bases between the germline ends. This CDR3 is built from 13 residues. The CDR3 spells CASSYRLLYGYTF. DNA of the CDR3: TGTGCCAGCAGTTACAGACTTCTCTATGGCTACACCTTC.

The CDR3 coding sequence is TGTGCCAGCAGCCCTACTAGCGGGACCTACGAGCAGTACTTC. Its protein product is CASSPTSGTYEQYF. V is TRBV7-9 and J is TRBJ2-7; the match to TRBD2 covers 10 bases. Germline lookup yields CDR1 SEHNR and CDR2 FQNEAQ (reference sequence). With 5 bases clipped from V and 2 bases from J, the junction kept 3 bases outside the gene matches. The CDR3 totals 14 residues.

The chain employs TRBV19 and TRBJ2-7, with D perhaps matching TRBD2 (6 bases). From germline, CDR1 is LNHDA and CDR2 SQIVND (reference sequence). V lost 3 bases and J 7 bases, leaving 19 bases between the germline ends. This CDR3 comprises 15 residues. The CDR3 protein is CASSIRVADPREQYF. CDR3 nucleotides: TGTGCCAGTAGTATCAGGGTAGCGGATCCTCGGGAGCAGTACTTC.

V gene TRBV19 combines with J gene TRBJ2-5; no reliable D call. This CDR3 spans 12 amino acids. The ends were cut back, 9 bases at V and 3 bases at J, with 11 bases in the middle. CDR1 is LNHDA, CDR2 SQIVND, per germline (reference sequence). The CDR3 reads CASSASKETQYF. The CDR3 DNA sequence: TGTGCCAGCAGCGCTAGTAAAGAGACCCAGTACTTC. The full variable domain, with the rest looked up from reference TRBV19 and TRBJ2-5, is DGGITQSPKYLFRKEGQNVTLSCEQNLNHDAMYWYRQDPGQGLRLIYYSQIVNDFQKGDIAEGYSVSREKKESFPLTVTSAQKNPTAFYLCASSASKETQYFGPGTRLLVL.

The V and J genes are TRBV6-1 and TRBJ1-2; 8 nucleotides match TRBD1. The CDR3 loop spans 14 amino acids. V was clipped by 6 bases and J by 3 bases; unmatched bases: 6. CDR1 is MNHNS and CDR2 is SASEGT in the germline V gene. This CDR3 reads CASRPWTGYYGYTF. The CDR3 DNA reads TGTGCCAGCAGACCCTGGACAGGGTACTATGGCTACACCTTC.

V and J are TRBV6-6 and TRBJ2-5; TRBD2 might be the D (5 bases). CDR3 length equals 15 residues. V lost 2 bases to trimming and J lost 1 base, with 11 bases between them. Germline V gene lookup returns CDR1 MNHNY and CDR2 SVGAGI (reference sequence). CDR3 residues: CASSYRGNVQETQYF. For the CDR3, the DNA is TGTGCCAGCAGTTACCGGGGAAACGTCCAAGAGACCCAGTACTTC.

This rearrangement joins TRBV19 to TRBJ1-2; 7 bases align to TRBD1. V dropped 5 bases and J dropped 2; count of bases not matched to a gene: 2. Germline CDR1 reads LNHDA; CDR2 reads SQIVND (reference sequence). This CDR3 spans 13 amino acids. The CDR3 nucleotides are TGTGCCAGTAGTTTACAGGGGAACTATGGCTACACCTTC. Protein product: CASSLQGNYGYTF.

The V and J genes are TRBV7-3 and TRBJ2-1, with TRBD2 matching 11 bases. Looked up from germline, CDR1 is SGHTA and CDR2 is FQGTGA. The CDR3 extends over 16 amino acids. V shed 3 bases and J 5 bases; nucleotides not matched to a gene: 6. CDR3 sequence (DNA): TGTGCCAGCAGCTTGGCTAGCGGGAGGTCAAACAATGAGCAGTTCTTC. Amino acids: CASSLASGRSNNEQFF.

This clone has a single count. An end of the junction differs from the germline gene, which may be a read error. This rearrangement joins TRBV9 to TRBJ2-1; weak D call: TRBD2 (6 bases). The CDR3 contains 16 residues. CDR1 is SGDLS and CDR2 is YYNGEE in the germline V gene. CDR3 coding DNA: TGTGCCAGCAGCGTAAGACGGGGGTTCATCTACAATGGGCAGTTCTTC. It specifies CASSVRRGFIYNGQFF.